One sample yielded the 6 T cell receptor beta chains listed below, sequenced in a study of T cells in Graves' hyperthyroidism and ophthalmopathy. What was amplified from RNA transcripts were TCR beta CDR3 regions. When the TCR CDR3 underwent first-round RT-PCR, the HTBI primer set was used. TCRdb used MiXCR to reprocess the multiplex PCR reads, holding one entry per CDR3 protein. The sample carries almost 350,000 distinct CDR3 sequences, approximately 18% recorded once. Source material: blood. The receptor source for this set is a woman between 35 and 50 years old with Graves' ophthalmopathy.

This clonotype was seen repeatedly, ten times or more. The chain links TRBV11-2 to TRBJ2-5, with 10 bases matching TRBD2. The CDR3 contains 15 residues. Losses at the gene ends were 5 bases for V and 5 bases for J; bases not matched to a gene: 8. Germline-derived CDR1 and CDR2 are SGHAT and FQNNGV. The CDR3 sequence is CASSPLAGVRETQYF. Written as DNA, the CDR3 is TGTGCCAGCAGCCCGCTAGCGGGAGTGAGGGAGACCCAGTACTTC.

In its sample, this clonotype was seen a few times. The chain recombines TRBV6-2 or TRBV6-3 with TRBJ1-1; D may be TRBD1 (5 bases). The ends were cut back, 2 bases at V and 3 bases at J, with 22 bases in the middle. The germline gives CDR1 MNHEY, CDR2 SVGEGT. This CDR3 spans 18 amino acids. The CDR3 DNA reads TGTGCCAGCAGTTACCCGATAAATAAAAAGGGGTTGGACACTGAAGCTTTCTTT. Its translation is CASSYPINKKGLDTEAFF.

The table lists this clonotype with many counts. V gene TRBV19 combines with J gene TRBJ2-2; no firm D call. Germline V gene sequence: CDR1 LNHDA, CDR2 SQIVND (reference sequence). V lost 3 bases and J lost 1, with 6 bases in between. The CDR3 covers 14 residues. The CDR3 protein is CASSIKENTGELFF. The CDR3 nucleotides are TGTGCCAGTAGTATTAAAGAGAACACCGGGGAGCTGTTTTTT.

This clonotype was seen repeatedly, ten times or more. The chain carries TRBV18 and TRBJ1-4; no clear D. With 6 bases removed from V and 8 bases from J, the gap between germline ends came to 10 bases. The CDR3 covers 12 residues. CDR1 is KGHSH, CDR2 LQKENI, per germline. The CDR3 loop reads CASSRLGEKLFF. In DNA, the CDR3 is TGTGCCAGCTCCCGCCTAGGAGAAAAACTGTTTTTT. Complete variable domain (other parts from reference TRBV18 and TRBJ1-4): NAGVMQNPRHLVRRRGQEARLRCSPMKGHSHVYWYRQLPEEGLKFMVYLQKENIIDESGMPKERFSAEFPKEGPSILRIQQVVRGDSAAYFCASSRLGEKLFFGSGTQLSVL.

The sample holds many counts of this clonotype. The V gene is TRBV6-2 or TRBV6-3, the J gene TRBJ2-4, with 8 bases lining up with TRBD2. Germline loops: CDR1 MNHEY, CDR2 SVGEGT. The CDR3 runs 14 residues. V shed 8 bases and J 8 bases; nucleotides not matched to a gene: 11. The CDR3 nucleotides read TGTGCCAGCGAAACCGGGACTAGTATAGACATTCAGTACTTC. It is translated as CASETGTSIDIQYF.

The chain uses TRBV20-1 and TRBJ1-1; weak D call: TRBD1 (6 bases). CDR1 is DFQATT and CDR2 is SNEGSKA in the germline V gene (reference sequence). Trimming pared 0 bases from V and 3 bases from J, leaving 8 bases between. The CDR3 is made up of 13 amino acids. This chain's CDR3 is CSARDRTDTEAFF. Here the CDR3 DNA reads TGCAGTGCTAGAGATAGGACAGACACTGAAGCTTTCTTT.